The T cell receptor beta chain under discussion was sequenced for a study of shared clonotypes between healthy human individuals. The CDR3 has 15 amino acids. Germline V gene sequence: CDR1 MNHEY, CDR2 SMNVEV (reference sequence). Trimming removed 8 bases from V and 2 bases from J, with 17 bases in between. The authors ran the assay at deep level. TCRdb keeps only in-frame clones here, not all; method: immunoSEQ multiplex PCR. This table has 110,000 or so clones, approximately 70% appearing once. Findings and caveats of the study: Estimated clonotype richness was generally higher in naive than memory subsets. The study drew on few donors, limiting represented genetic and exposure-history diversity. The study found lower generation probabilities in non-shared clonotypes than in those shared by all four donors.

This clone was seen more than once but under ten times. Its antigen remains unknown. Sequences were obtained from memory CD8+ T cells sorted from blood. As to subset: CD45RO+ cells pooled with CCR7-negative TemRA cells. The chain carries TRBV27 and TRBJ2-3; the D gene is possibly TRBD2 (6 bases). The TCR comes from a woman aged 25 to 39 in good health. CDR3 nucleotide sequence: TGTGCCAGCTGCGACCGGGACTCGCCCACAGATACGCAGTATTTT. Translation gives CASCDRDSPTDTQYF.